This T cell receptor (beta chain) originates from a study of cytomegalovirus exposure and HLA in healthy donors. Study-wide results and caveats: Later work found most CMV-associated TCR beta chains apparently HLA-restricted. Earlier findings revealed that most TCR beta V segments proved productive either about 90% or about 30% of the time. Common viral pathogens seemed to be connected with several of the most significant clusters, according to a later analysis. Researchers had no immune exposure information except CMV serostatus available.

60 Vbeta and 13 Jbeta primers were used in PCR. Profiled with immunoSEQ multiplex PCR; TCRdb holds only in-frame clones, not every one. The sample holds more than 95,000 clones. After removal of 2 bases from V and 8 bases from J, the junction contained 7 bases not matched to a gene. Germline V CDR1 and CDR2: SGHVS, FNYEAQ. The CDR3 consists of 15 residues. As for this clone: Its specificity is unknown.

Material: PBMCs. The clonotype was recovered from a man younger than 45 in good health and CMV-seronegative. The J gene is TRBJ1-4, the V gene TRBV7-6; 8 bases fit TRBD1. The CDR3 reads CASSLLDRGGEKLFF. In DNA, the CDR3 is TGTGCCAGCAGCTTACTCGACAGGGGAGGAGAAAAACTGTTTTTT.